This TCR beta chain emerged from a study of blood T cell repertoires in COVID-19. Study-wide background: Spain, Italy and the United States supplied samples that represented acute and convalescent COVID-19. Sample material is recorded as cDNA or gDNA derived from T cells, B-cell-depleted T cells, or PBMCs.

Study processing details: Reference gene primer amplification gave nucleated cell count estimates. Generated by immunoSEQ multiplex PCR, the TCRdb table keeps only in-frame clones and is missing some. The DNA was the basis for D and trimming; V, J and clone size are from that table. In the table there are about 80,000 clones, roughly 80% of which are singletons. CDR1 is MNHEY and CDR2 is SMNVEV in the germline V gene (reference sequence). CDR3 length equals 15 residues. V lost 4 bases to trimming and J lost 5 bases; unmatched junction nucleotides: 8. The V and J genes are TRBV27 and TRBJ2-7; 10 bases align to TRBD1. The TCR sequence derives from a woman of 80 years or more with acute or convalescent COVID-19. The sequencing sample was made of peripheral blood. The CDR3 reads CASSSGTGVIDEQYF. The CDR3 nucleotides read TGTGCCAGCAGTTCCGGGACAGGGGTGATTGACGAGCAGTACTTC.